This T cell receptor (beta chain) was obtained from a study of CD8 T cells in Susac syndrome (dated by TCRdb to 2018 to 2020). Background for the entire study: Repertoire sequencing was used to test whether CD8+ T cell activation and differentiation in Susac syndrome was antigen driven. CD8+ T cell repertoire clonality was compared between approximately 12 healthy donors, approximately 14 Susac syndrome patients and roughly 15 multiple sclerosis patients.

Of note for this clonotype: This clone's antigen is unknown. Qualities for individual bases were not recorded, and no much larger clone is one base off.

V is cut back by 3 bases and J by 8 bases, with 11 bases in the junction unmatched. The CDR3 runs 16 residues from the cysteine to the phenylalanine. The entry retains the CDR3 DNA only, 48 bases that are in frame from base 1. Via the germline V gene, CDR1 is SGHAT and CDR2 FQNNGV. RNA was extracted using the RNeasy kit, and roughly 0.5 to 1 microgram was reverse transcribed with random hexamers. The immunoSEQ multiplex PCR assay, which covers 54 Vbeta and 13 Jbeta segments, was used to amplify TCR beta CDR3 regions. Bias from PCR amplification was corrected by using a synthetic template baseline for primer optimization and for computational correction. The authors processed their data as follows. Reads were annotated to V, D and J genes according to IMGT and were analyzed with immunoSEQ Analyzer, with only productive sequences retained. Clonality was computed as one minus Shannon entropy normalized by log2 of the number of productive unique sequences. For each patient and control, public and private clones were evaluated among the 100 most prevalent clones. A clone was defined as Susac-specific if it was absent from the healthy and MS cohorts, from roughly 990 published viral clones and from other ImmuneACCESS disease sequences. TCRdb trimmed public reads at Q25 via fastp, called clones via MiXCR and kept in-frame beta chains. Every distinct CDR3 protein forms one entry, paired with its most common genes and DNA. TCRdb's processing, not the authors', yielded these V and J calls. The table for this sample lists fewer than 150,000 distinct CDR3 sequences; approximately 90% of them were counted only once. Under 0.25% of the sample comes from the top ten.

High-throughput TCR beta sequencing profiled peripheral blood CD8+ and CD4+ T cells from healthy donors, Susac syndrome patients and multiple sclerosis patients. Treatment-naive patients with stable or active relapsing-remitting disease fulfilling revised McDonald criteria were used as multiple sclerosis controls. Bulk CD8+ and CD4+ T cells were purified magnetically by negative isolation, whereas CD8+ TEMRA cells were enriched by FACS. Blood was drawn into EDTA tubes, processed within 24 hours, and PBMCs were isolated by density gradient centrifugation. PBMCs destined for TCR sequencing were cryopreserved in liquid nitrogen and later thawed in a 37 °C water bath. The sorted or isolated CD4+, CD8+ and CD8+ TEMRA cells reached a purity of at least 90%. What the research found in general, with its limitations: The number of individuals in the TCR sequencing and HLA analysis was recognized as being relatively small.

The sample comprised CD8+ T cells from PBMCs. The TCR was taken from a human donor with multiple sclerosis. This sequence uses TRBV11-2 and TRBJ2-2; TRBD1 aligns with 8 central bases. The encoded CDR3 is CASSFPRGQGTGELFF. Read as DNA, the sequence is TGTGCCAGCAGCTTTCCTCGTGGACAGGGAACAGGGGAGCTGTTTTTT.